The 21 T cell receptor beta chains in this list originate from one sample, sequenced in a study of T cell changes during pregnancy in multiple sclerosis. TCRdb's copy holds only in-frame clones and misses some; the assay was immunoSEQ multiplex PCR. The sample records tens of thousands of clones, roughly nine tenths being singletons. This material consisted of CD4+ T cells from peripheral blood mononuclear cells, taken before pregnancy. The receptors were gathered from a female donor with multiple sclerosis, enrolled in a pregnancy study.

About this clone itself: At the DNA level, this CDR3 is encoded by other sequences in the same sample as well. The chain carries TRBV4-3 and TRBJ2-1; 11 bases line up with TRBD2. This CDR3 comprises 16 residues. The germline gives CDR1 LGHNA, CDR2 YSLEER. Germline trimming cut 1 base from V and 2 bases from J; bases unmatched to any gene: 1. The CDR3 DNA reads TGCGCCAGCAGCCAAGTAGCGGGGGGGCCCTACAATGAGCAGTTCTTC. This translates into CASSQVAGGPYNEQFF.

This chain joins TRBV5-4 and TRBJ2-3, with D possibly matching TRBD1 (5 bases). This CDR3 has 13 amino acids. Germline V gives CDR1 SGHNT, CDR2 YYREEE (reference sequence). Trimming shortened V by 4 bases and J by 5 bases, and 11 bases separated the two germline ends. The CDR3 spells CASSPGFGDTQYF. DNA for the CDR3: TGTGCCAGCAGCCCAGGGTTCGGAGATACGCAGTATTTT.

This rearrangement joins TRBV11-1 to TRBJ2-3, with 9 bases matching TRBD1. The trim removed 3 bases at V and 4 bases at J, leaving 8 bases unmatched. The CDR3 totals 16 residues. From germline, CDR1 is SGHAT and CDR2 FQDESV (reference sequence). The CDR3 region has the DNA TGTGCCAGCAGCTTTGGGCCACAGGGGGCCGCAGATACGCAGTATTTT. Translated, it gives CASSFGPQGAADTQYF.

This clone was observed a few times. The chain couples TRBV18 to TRBJ1-5; no clear D. The CDR3 is 13 amino acids. V was cut by 10 bases and J by 0 bases, with 10 bases left in between. Per the germline V gene, CDR1 is KGHSH and CDR2 is LQKENI. CDR3 in amino acids: CATASDSNQPQHF. The CDR3 DNA follows: TGTGCCACCGCGTCCGATAGCAATCAGCCCCAGCATTTT.

This chain uses TRBV4-1 with TRBJ1-3; weak D call: TRBD1 (6 bases). The germline V gene has CDR1 MGHRA and CDR2 YSYEKL. Trimming took off 4 bases at V and 2 bases at J, with 9 bases between the two ends. This CDR3 comprises 14 residues. The CDR3 region has the DNA TGCGCCAGCAGCCTTAGGACAGCTGGAAACACCATATATTTT. Translated: CASSLRTAGNTIYF.

V usage is TRBV4-2 and J usage is TRBJ2-3; 13 bases agree with TRBD2. The V segment lost 4 bases and the J segment 3 bases; nucleotides outside the gene matches: 10. This CDR3 contains 18 residues. Germline V CDR1 and CDR2: LGHNA, YNFKEQ. CDR3 sequence reads: CASSPNGGLAGTTDTQYF. As DNA, the CDR3 is TGTGCCAGCAGCCCCAACGGGGGACTAGCGGGGACTACAGATACGCAGTATTTT.

The rearrangement uses TRBV5-1 and TRBJ2-1; 8 nucleotides line up with TRBD2. Germline-derived CDR1 and CDR2 are SGHRS and YFSETQ. The CDR3 sequence is 14 residues long. V dropped 4 bases and J dropped 6; count of bases not matched to a gene: 6. CDR3 nucleotide sequence: TGCGCCAGCAGCCCCGGGGGGGCGTCCAATGAGCAGTTCTTC. Its translation: CASSPGGASNEQFF.

This chain joins TRBV4-1 and TRBJ2-2; weak D call: TRBD1 (5 bases). The CDR3 is 17 amino acids. Trimming removed 0 bases from V and 6 bases from J, with 17 bases in between. Germline CDR1 and CDR2: MGHRA and YSYEKL. CDR3 coding DNA: TGCGCCAGCAGCCAAGATCCAGGGTTCCCTACGGCCGGGGAGCTGTTTTTT. It codes for CASSQDPGFPTAGELFF.

The chain is built from TRBV6-5 and TRBJ1-1; weak D call: TRBD1 (5 bases). With 7 bases removed from V and 3 bases from J, the gap between germline ends came to 12 bases. CDR1 and CDR2 (germline): MNHEY, SVGAGI. The CDR3 runs 13 residues. The CDR3: CASKIFRDTEAFF. In nucleotides, the CDR3 is TGTGCCAGCAAGATCTTCAGGGACACTGAAGCTTTCTTT.

The chain joins TRBV18 to TRBJ1-5; D remains ambiguous. The CDR3 extends over 12 amino acids. Germline V CDR1 and CDR2: KGHSH, LQKENI. V dropped 7 bases and J dropped 6 bases, with 10 bases sitting between them. The CDR3 spells CASCQPGQPQHF. CDR3 coding DNA: TGTGCCAGCTGCCAGCCGGGTCAGCCCCAGCATTTT.

This clone has just one count. The chain uses TRBV20-1 and TRBJ1-4; no clear D gene. CDR1 is DFQATT and CDR2 is SNEGSKA in the germline V gene (reference sequence). This CDR3 is 11 amino acids long. Trimming pared 6 bases from V and 8 bases from J, leaving 10 bases between. CDR3 in amino acids: CSAEVSEKLFF. Here the CDR3 DNA reads TGCAGTGCGGAGGTTTCGGAAAAACTGTTTTTT.

The chain joins TRBV11-3 to TRBJ2-3; D perhaps matches TRBD1 (6 bases). CDR1 is SGHNT and CDR2 is YENEEA in the germline V gene. The germline V and J ends were trimmed by 1 base and 2 bases, with 13 bases remaining between them. The CDR3 loop spans 16 amino acids. DNA for the CDR3: TGTGCCAGCAGCTTAGGATTGGGGGCCATCACAGATACGCAGTATTTT. Protein: CASSLGLGAITDTQYF.

V usage is TRBV14 and J usage is TRBJ1-1, with no clear D. This CDR3 has 13 amino acids. Deletions cut 1 base from V and 5 bases from J, with 8 bases between. Germline V gene sequence: CDR1 SGHDN, CDR2 FVKESK. This chain's CDR3 is CASSQAGGTEAFF. The CDR3 DNA sequence: TGTGCCAGCAGCCAAGCGGGAGGTACTGAAGCTTTCTTT.

This clone has a single count. V usage is TRBV27 and J usage is TRBJ1-2, with a tentative D call TRBD1 (6 bases). The germline V and J ends were trimmed by 7 bases and 1 base, with 10 bases remaining between them. The CDR3 runs 13 residues. Germline CDR1 is MNHEY and CDR2 is SMNVEV (reference sequence). CDR3 protein: CASTPDSNYGYTF. The CDR3 DNA sequence: TGTGCCAGCACCCCGGACAGTAACTATGGCTACACCTTC.

The chain carries TRBV10-3 and TRBJ2-3; 10 bases agree with TRBD2. The V gene end was trimmed by 5 bases and the J gene end by 4 bases; junction bases not matched to a gene: 3. The length of the CDR3 is 14 residues. Germline V CDR1 and CDR2: ENHRY, SYGVKD. The CDR3 sequence: CAISPGLASDTQYF. DNA for the CDR3: TGTGCCATCAGTCCGGGACTAGCGTCAGATACGCAGTATTTT.

This rearrangement joins TRBV6-1 to TRBJ1-6; D is ambiguous. The CDR3 extends over 15 amino acids. Germline values: CDR1 MNHNS, CDR2 SASEGT. V was cut by 7 bases and J by 13 bases, with 23 bases left in between. The CDR3 spells CASTPRRDSGGPLHF. CDR3 nucleotide sequence: TGTGCCAGCACCCCGCGCCGGGATAGTGGAGGTCCCCTCCACTTT.

V and J are TRBV6-5 and TRBJ1-2; 8 nucleotides line up with TRBD1. CDR1 MNHEY and CDR2 SVGAGI come from the germline V gene. The CDR3 length is 12 residues. J gave up 8 bases and V 5 bases, and 4 bases lay outside the gene matches. The CDR3 DNA reads TGTGCCAGCAGTCCAGGGGGCCGGGGCTACACCTTC. Translated, it gives CASSPGGRGYTF.

The chain combines TRBV23-1 with TRBJ2-7; maybe TRBD2 (6 bases). TRBV23-1 is known as an ORF, though its function is uncertain. The CDR3 runs 17 residues. Trimming pared 3 bases from V and 0 bases from J, leaving 18 bases between. CDR3 sequence reads: CASSQRAIAVSSYEQYF. The CDR3 DNA reads TGCGCCAGCAGTCAGAGAGCTATAGCGGTTAGCTCCTACGAGCAGTACTTC.

The rearrangement uses TRBV29-1 and TRBJ2-1; D perhaps matches TRBD2 (7 bases). The length of the CDR3 is 12 residues. The V end was cut by 4 bases, the J end by 10 bases, with 14 bases between. Germline assignment: CDR1 SQVTM and CDR2 ANQGSEA. The CDR3 DNA reads TGCAGCGTTGCGGGGGGCCCCCGGGAGCAGTTCTTC. Its translation: CSVAGGPREQFF.

This clone was counted a single time. The V and J genes are TRBV30 and TRBJ1-4; D may be TRBD1 (5 bases). The CDR3 is 16 residues long. V lost 0 bases to trimming and J lost 5 bases, with 16 bases between them. The germline gives CDR1 GTSNPN, CDR2 SVGIG (reference sequence). DNA for the CDR3: TGTGCCTGGAGTGTACCTCGTGGAGGGGAAAATGAAAAACTGTTTTTT. Its translation: CAWSVPRGGENEKLFF.

The chain joins TRBV7-3 to TRBJ2-3; the D is unclear. The V and J ends lost 6 bases and 2 bases respectively, with 12 bases between them. The germline V gene has CDR1 SGHTA and CDR2 FQGTGA. This CDR3 spans 14 amino acids. The DNA for the CDR3 is TGTGCCAGCAGTCCCGGAGCGAACACAGATACGCAGTATTTT. Translation gives CASSPGANTDTQYF.